This T cell receptor beta chain emerged from a study of identical twins. CDR3 size: 15 residues. The V gene's germline CDR1 is LGHNA and CDR2 YNFKEQ. The V segment lost 1 base and the J segment 4 bases; nucleotides outside the gene matches: 4. TCRdb reanalysed the 5' RACE reads using MiXCR and keeps one entry per CDR3 protein. Among approximately 600,000 distinct CDR3 sequences listed, about 7.6% were seen once. General study results and limits: Cross-sectional statistical analysis, not tracking of the same donors, underpinned the conclusions.

This clonotype appeared many times. Its antigen is unknown. These same records also appear under a second study, on yellow fever vaccine responses in identical twins.

The sequence came from a woman aged 18 to 35 in good health. Sequenced sample: PBMCs. The chain joins TRBV4-2 to TRBJ2-7; 10 bases map to TRBD2. CDR3 sequence reads: CASSQGASGSYEQYF. CDR3 DNA: TGTGCCAGCAGCCAAGGGGCTAGCGGGAGTTACGAGCAGTACTTC.